These 26 T cell receptor beta chains were all obtained from the same sample, sequenced in a study of identical twins (dated by TCRdb to 2016 to 2017). Library construction relied on 5' RACE. The data were produced on an Illumina HiSeq 2000. The public reads were reprocessed in TCRdb via fastp at Q25 and MiXCR, keeping in-frame beta chains. Each CDR3 protein appears once, grouped with its most common genes and DNA. The sample has a few hundred thousand distinct CDR3 sequences on record, 13% to 15% of them singletons. The ten largest clones add up to approximately 1% of the sample. These data were likewise used in another study, on yellow fever vaccine responses in identical twins.

The sequenced sample consisted of CD4+ T cells sorted from blood. The origin of the receptors is a woman aged 18-30 years in good health.

This chain connects TRBV15 to TRBJ2-5; 10 positions match TRBD2. After removal of 1 base from V and 2 bases from J, the junction contained 7 bases not matched to a gene. Germline V lookup: CDR1 LNHNV, CDR2 YYDKDF (reference sequence). There are 17 residues in the CDR3. CDR3 sequence (DNA): TGTGCCACCAGCAGAGTTCCTAGCGGGGGACCACAAGAGACCCAGTACTTC. Amino acid sequence: CATSRVPSGGPQETQYF. The whole variable domain, remainder taken from reference TRBV15 and TRBJ2-5, is DAMVIQNPRYQVTQFGKPVTLSCSQTLNHNVMYWYQQKSSQAPKLLFHYYDKDFNNEADTPDNFQSRRPNTSFCFLDIRSPGLGDTAMYLCATSRVPSGGPQETQYFGPGTRLLVL.

This clonotype was seen only a few times. The V call is TRBV23-1, the J call TRBJ2-5, with D tentatively TRBD1 or TRBD2 (5 bases each). TRBV23-1 is an ORF; its function is uncertain. This CDR3 is 15 amino acids long. Trimming pared 2 bases from V and 4 bases from J, leaving 14 bases between. DNA for the CDR3: TGCGCCAGCAGTCAAAACCCCAGGGCGGGAGAGACCCAGTACTTC. Amino acid sequence: CASSQNPRAGETQYF.

This clonotype was seen more than once but under ten times. This CDR3 is CASSPELAGEQFF. CDR3 bases: TGTGCCAGCAGCCCAGAGCTTGCGGGTGAGCAGTTCTTC. This chain connects TRBV7-2 to TRBJ2-1, with D possibly TRBD2 on 5 matching bases. The germline V and J ends were trimmed by 5 bases and 9 bases, with 14 bases remaining between them. CDR1 and CDR2 from the germline V gene are SGHTA and FQGNSA. The CDR3 runs to 13 residues.

V usage is TRBV27 and J usage is TRBJ2-1; D is uncertain. Germline lookup yields CDR1 MNHEY and CDR2 SMNVEV (reference sequence). V was pared by 6 bases and J by 5 bases, with 20 bases between. The CDR3 is 16 residues long. Here the CDR3 reads CASSLSSGPRNNEQFF. As DNA, the CDR3 is TGTGCCAGCAGCCTTTCGTCGGGTCCCCGAAACAATGAGCAGTTCTTC.

This chain links TRBV2 with TRBJ2-1; 8 nucleotides line up with TRBD1. CDR3 size: 13 residues. CDR1 is SNHLY and CDR2 is FYNNEI in the germline V gene. V lost 4 bases to trimming and J lost 7 bases; unmatched junction nucleotides: 3. CDR3 loop: CASSVRQGNEQFF. CDR3 bases: TGTGCCAGCAGTGTACGACAGGGGAATGAGCAGTTCTTC.

V usage is TRBV12-3 or TRBV12-4 and J usage is TRBJ2-3; TRBD1 aligns across 9 bases. The CDR3 sequence is 13 residues long. After removal of 5 bases from V and 14 bases from J, the junction contained 11 bases not matched to a gene. CDR3: CASSPEGQGPGYF. The DNA of the CDR3 is TGTGCCAGCAGTCCCGAGGGACAGGGTCCGGGGTATTTT.

The chain joins TRBV12-3 or TRBV12-4 to TRBJ2-7, with 7 bases that match TRBD1. The CDR3 is made up of 15 amino acids. Trimming removed 5 bases from V and 6 bases from J; junction bases left unmatched: 13. DNA of the CDR3: TGTGCCAGCAGTCGGAATTGGGGACAGAGGGGCGAGCAGTACTTC. It is translated as CASSRNWGQRGEQYF.

The chain uses TRBV28 and TRBJ2-5; TRBD1 aligns across 7 bases. Trimming cost V 5 bases and J 7 bases; bases outside gene matches: 16. CDR1 MDHEN and CDR2 SYDVKM come from the germline V gene. The CDR3 runs 16 residues. CDR3: CASSRPRTGRGGTQYF. In nucleotides, the CDR3 is TGTGCCAGCAGTCGACCCAGGACAGGCAGAGGTGGGACCCAGTACTTC.

This clonotype was found a few times. V and J are TRBV28 and TRBJ1-4, with TRBD1 identical over 8 bases. The V gene's germline CDR1 is MDHEN and CDR2 SYDVKM. Trimming removed 4 bases from V and 0 bases from J; junction bases left unmatched: 7. This CDR3 is built from 17 residues. The CDR3 nucleotides are TGTGCCAGCAGTTCACCGGGACAGGAGCCAACTAATGAAAAACTGTTTTTT. Amino acids: CASSSPGQEPTNEKLFF.

This clonotype was counted at least ten times. The genes are TRBV12-3 or TRBV12-4 and TRBJ1-2; maybe TRBD1 (6 bases). This CDR3 spans 14 amino acids. V lost 6 bases to trimming and J lost 4 bases, with 15 bases between them. The CDR3 region has the DNA TGTGCCAGCAGGGAACCGGGGGCGGGCTATGGCTACACCTTC. This gives the protein CASREPGAGYGYTF.

V gene TRBV19 combines with J gene TRBJ1-1; D remains ambiguous. Germline V gene data show CDR1 as LNHDA and CDR2 as SQIVND (reference sequence). The CDR3 extends over 14 amino acids. V dropped 4 bases and J dropped 0 bases, with 9 bases sitting between them. Here the CDR3 DNA reads TGTGCCAGTAGTACGGCAGGCATGAACACTGAAGCTTTCTTT. As protein: CASSTAGMNTEAFF.

The V gene is TRBV27, the J gene TRBJ1-5; no firm D call. V lost 6 bases and J 4 bases, leaving 13 bases between the germline ends. Germline V gene data show CDR1 as MNHEY and CDR2 as SMNVEV (reference sequence). There are 14 residues in the CDR3. CDR3 sequence: CASRLLGGNQPQHF. The DNA for the CDR3 is TGTGCCAGCAGGCTCCTCGGCGGTAATCAGCCCCAGCATTTT.

The table lists this clonotype with a few counts. V and J are TRBV5-5 and TRBJ2-7; no definite D call. There are 14 residues in the CDR3. Trimming took 0 bases from V and 3 from J, leaving 10 bases between them. Germline-derived CDR1 and CDR2 are SGHKS and YYEKEE (reference sequence). CDR3 nucleotides: TGTGCCAGCAGCTTGGAAACCGGGCTCTACGAGCAGTACTTC. This sequence encodes CASSLETGLYEQYF.

This clonotype was counted a few times. V and J are TRBV12-3 or TRBV12-4 and TRBJ2-7; D is possibly TRBD2 (5 bases). Trimming took 4 bases from V and 1 from J, leaving 20 bases between them. CDR3 size: 17 residues. The CDR3 nucleotides are TGTGCCAGCAGTTCCTTCCGGGTAGCGATCAAGTCCTACGAGCAGTACTTC. Amino acids: CASSSFRVAIKSYEQYF.

This clonotype was counted only a few times. V gene TRBV15 combines with J gene TRBJ1-2, with D hard to call. Trimming removed 1 base at V and 5 bases at J, with 11 bases between. The CDR3 spans 14 residues. Per the germline V gene, CDR1 is LNHNV and CDR2 is YYDKDF (reference sequence). CDR3 region: CATSRGLEEYGYTF. As DNA, the CDR3 is TGTGCCACCAGCAGAGGGCTTGAGGAATATGGCTACACCTTC.

V and J are TRBV29-1 and TRBJ2-5, with 7 bases lining up with TRBD2. The CDR3 runs 15 residues. The trim removed 3 bases at V and 3 bases at J, leaving 10 bases unmatched. CDR1 is SQVTM, CDR2 ANQGSEA, per germline. This CDR3 is CSVEGGRILEETQYF. In DNA, the CDR3 is TGCAGCGTTGAGGGAGGGCGGATCCTGGAAGAGACCCAGTACTTC.

In DNA form, the CDR3 reads TGCAGTGCTAGAGACTGGAAGGGAGTAACCAAAAACATTCAGTACTTC. It translates to CSARDWKGVTKNIQYF. The rearrangement joins TRBV20-1 to TRBJ2-4, with a possible D match to TRBD2 (5 bases). V was trimmed by 0 bases and J by 2 bases, leaving 14 bases between them. The germline gives CDR1 DFQATT, CDR2 SNEGSKA (reference sequence). The CDR3 is 16 amino acids.

Only a few counts were recorded for this clonotype. V usage is TRBV7-6 and J usage is TRBJ1-2, with no clear D. Trimming removed 5 bases at V and 1 base at J, with 14 bases between. The germline CDR1 and CDR2 sequences are SGHVS and FNYEAQ. The CDR3 length is 15 residues. The CDR3 bases are TGTGCCAGCAGCCCCTCGCCCCTTCGTAACTATGGCTACACCTTC. Translation gives CASSPSPLRNYGYTF.

This chain uses TRBV20-1 with TRBJ1-1; the D is unclear. The CDR3 length is 12 residues. V was trimmed by 6 bases and J by 0 bases, leaving 8 bases between them. Germline values: CDR1 DFQATT, CDR2 SNEGSKA (reference sequence). The CDR3 loop reads CSAPLMNTEAFF. The CDR3 DNA sequence: TGCAGTGCCCCTCTTATGAACACTGAAGCTTTCTTT.

This clonotype was observed a few times. This may come from a read error, since a much larger clone is one base off. The rearrangement links TRBV10-3 to TRBJ2-1, with no clear D. Germline CDR1 is ENHRY and CDR2 is SYGVKD. The CDR3 is 11 amino acids. Trimming left V 3 bases short and J 4 bases short, with 1 base between. The CDR3 reads CAISEYNEQFF. The CDR3 coding sequence is TGTGCCATCAGTGAATACAATGAGCAGTTCTTC.

The chain employs TRBV7-2 and TRBJ1-1, with no clear D. Germline values: CDR1 SGHTA, CDR2 FQGNSA. The germline V and J ends were trimmed by 5 bases and 0 bases, with 13 bases remaining between them. The CDR3 has 15 residues. The CDR3 region has the DNA TGTGCCAGCAGCATGGTTCCCCGCCTGAACACTGAAGCTTTCTTT. Residues: CASSMVPRLNTEAFF.

This clonotype was seen more than once but under ten times. The chain links TRBV20-1 to TRBJ2-7; 9 bases fit TRBD2. The CDR3 totals 14 residues. Per the germline V gene, CDR1 is DFQATT and CDR2 is SNEGSKA (reference sequence). V gave up 5 bases and J gave up 5 bases; unmatched junction bases: 10. The CDR3 nucleotides are TGCAGTGCTGCCGGAGGCGGGAGGGCCGACGAGCAGTACTTC. It translates to CSAAGGGRADEQYF.

This clonotype was counted a single time. This chain links TRBV27 with TRBJ2-3, with D unresolved. The CDR3 covers 15 residues. Trimming left V 7 bases short and J 1 base short, with 15 bases between. Germline values: CDR1 MNHEY, CDR2 SMNVEV (reference sequence). CDR3 sequence reads: CASTSGGLGTDTQYF. As DNA, the CDR3 is TGTGCCAGCACCTCCGGTGGGCTGGGCACAGATACGCAGTATTTT.

A few counts support this clonotype. The rearrangement joins TRBV11-2 to TRBJ2-5; D remains ambiguous. V was pared by 4 bases and J by 0 bases, with 9 bases between. The germline CDR1 and CDR2 sequences are SGHAT and FQNNGV. This CDR3 contains 14 residues. The CDR3 DNA reads TGTGCCAGCAGCTCCGGACCCGACCAAGAGACCCAGTACTTC. This sequence encodes CASSSGPDQETQYF.

This clonotype has only a few counts. The chain carries TRBV6-5 and TRBJ2-7; D not certain. The CDR3 totals 14 residues. Trimming took 4 bases from V and 0 from J, leaving 10 bases between them. The germline CDR1 and CDR2 sequences are MNHEY and SVGAGI. The CDR3 DNA reads TGTGCCAGCAGTTTCGGCCAGGTCTCCTACGAGCAGTACTTC. Its translation: CASSFGQVSYEQYF.

The rearrangement uses TRBV5-6 and TRBJ1-1; 7 nucleotides agree with TRBD1. The germline V gene has CDR1 SGHDT and CDR2 YYEEEE. Losses at the gene ends were 4 bases for V and 0 bases for J; bases not matched to a gene: 9. The CDR3 spans 16 residues. The CDR3 DNA follows: TGTGCCAGCAGCGTCGCCCTGCAGGGGGTGAACACTGAAGCTTTCTTT. Encoded protein: CASSVALQGVNTEAFF.